Shown below are 31 T cell receptor beta chains from a single sample sequenced in a study of T cells in Graves' hyperthyroidism and ophthalmopathy. There were TCR beta CDR3 regions amplified from RNA transcripts. First-round RT-PCR targeting the TCR CDR3 was performed with the HTBI primer set. Via MiXCR, TCRdb re-called the multiplex PCR reads, giving one row per CDR3 protein. This sample has hundreds of thousands of distinct CDR3 sequences, with around 20% found just once. The sequenced material came from blood. These receptors were collected from a man aged 30 to 39 with Graves' ophthalmopathy.

The chain links TRBV29-1 to TRBJ2-3; 7 bases map to TRBD2. V gave up 6 bases and J gave up 1 base; unmatched junction bases: 10. This CDR3 has 15 amino acids. Germline CDR1 and CDR2: SQVTM and ANQGSEA. Here the CDR3 reads CSVKLPSGGTDTQYF. CDR3 DNA: TGCAGCGTAAAGCTACCTAGCGGAGGCACAGATACGCAGTATTTT.

The chain combines TRBV7-8 with TRBJ2-1, with 9 bases lining up with TRBD1. Per germline, CDR1 SGHVS and CDR2 FQNEAQ. The CDR3 totals 16 residues. Trimming took 0 bases from V and 8 from J; bases not matched to a gene: 8. For the CDR3, the DNA is TGTGCCAGCAGCTTAGCGCTGTGGGACAGGGACTATGAGCAGTTCTTC. Residues: CASSLALWDRDYEQFF.

In this sample, this clonotype turned up many times. The chain recombines TRBV12-3 or TRBV12-4 with TRBJ1-1, with D possibly matching TRBD1 (6 bases). CDR3 size: 14 residues. Trimming stripped 6 bases from V and 0 bases from J, with 11 bases between. The CDR3 nucleotides read TGTGCCAGCAGCAGGACAGACATGAACACTGAAGCTTTCTTT. Translating gives CASSRTDMNTEAFF.

This CDR3 reads CASGYSGNMNTEAFF. The CDR3 bases are TGCGCCAGCGGCTATTCAGGGAACATGAACACTGAAGCTTTCTTT. This chain uses TRBV5-1 with TRBJ1-1; D may be TRBD1 (5 bases). Germline CDR1 SGHRS, CDR2 YFSETQ. V was clipped by 7 bases and J by 0 bases, with 16 bases between them. The CDR3 is made up of 15 amino acids.

This clonotype was seen many times. The chain is built from TRBV5-5 and TRBJ2-7, with 8 bases aligning to TRBD1. This CDR3 region has 13 residues. The germline CDR1 and CDR2 sequences are SGHKS and YYEKEE (reference sequence). V shed 4 bases and J 3 bases; nucleotides not matched to a gene: 3. In DNA, the CDR3 is TGTGCCAGCAGCCTGACAGGGGACTACGAGCAGTACTTC. This codes for CASSLTGDYEQYF.

Concerning this clonotype: The junction and the germline gene differ at one end; a read error may be behind it. The chain combines TRBV5-1 with TRBJ2-1; weak D call: TRBD2 (5 bases). The CDR3 loop spans 15 amino acids. Germline V gene data show CDR1 as SGHRS and CDR2 as YFSETQ. CDR3 bases: TGTGCCAGCAGCCCCAGGCCCCGGGGTCGCGATGAGCAGTTCTTC. This codes for CASSPRPRGRDEQFF.

The chain joins TRBV9 to TRBJ2-2; 7 nucleotides line up with TRBD2. The germline V gene encodes CDR1 SGDLS and CDR2 YYNGEE. With V trimmed by 0 bases and J by 7 bases, 9 bases remained unmatched. The CDR3 consists of 16 residues. This CDR3 is CASSVGGGPSHGELFF. In DNA, the CDR3 is TGTGCCAGCAGCGTAGGGGGAGGGCCGTCGCACGGGGAGCTGTTTTTT.

The chain joins TRBV7-9 to TRBJ1-5; TRBD1 is a possible D gene (5 bases). Germline CDR1 reads SEHNR; CDR2 reads FQNEAQ (reference sequence). The CDR3 length is 18 residues. V dropped 5 bases and J dropped 6 bases, with 26 bases sitting between them. The CDR3 nucleotides are TGTGCCAGCAGCATCATTCCCAGGGCAGTTGGCGGTAGTCAGCCCCAGCATTTT. Amino acid sequence: CASSIIPRAVGGSQPQHF.

A word on this clonotype: Germline and junction disagree at one end, which may indicate a read error. The chain uses TRBV5-4 and TRBJ2-1, with D maybe TRBD2 (7 bases). This CDR3 is built from 15 residues. Germline V gene sequence: CDR1 SGHNT, CDR2 YYREEE (reference sequence). Written as DNA, the CDR3 is TGTGCCAGCAGCTGGGGGGGCGGGAGCTACAATGGGCAGTTCTTC. The encoded protein is CASSWGGGSYNGQFF.

This clonotype came up a few times. The chain uses TRBV5-1 and TRBJ1-4; 8 nucleotides align to TRBD1. Germline V gene lookup returns CDR1 SGHRS and CDR2 YFSETQ. This CDR3 is built from 15 residues. Germline trimming cut 2 bases from V and 8 bases from J; bases unmatched to any gene: 8. The CDR3 is CASSLNGQGQEKLFF. The CDR3 nucleotides read TGCGCCAGCAGCTTAAACGGACAGGGTCAGGAAAAACTGTTTTTT.

This clonotype was seen a few times. This chain links TRBV9 with TRBJ2-3; D is ambiguous. CDR1 is SGDLS, CDR2 YYNGEE, per germline. V gave up 0 bases and J gave up 2 bases, with 7 bases separating them. The CDR3 runs 14 residues. In DNA, the CDR3 is TGTGCCAGCAGCGTAGAATCCGACACAGATACGCAGTATTTT. Encoded protein: CASSVESDTDTQYF.

In this sample, this clonotype turned up a few times. V and J are TRBV24-1 and TRBJ2-1; D might be TRBD1 (6 bases). Germline assignment: CDR1 KGHDR and CDR2 SFDVKD. The V gene lost 5 bases and the J gene lost 2 bases, with 15 bases spanning the gap. This CDR3 contains 16 residues. CDR3 sequence reads: CATSAATGPTYNEQFF. The CDR3 coding sequence is TGTGCCACCAGTGCGGCGACAGGACCAACCTACAATGAGCAGTTCTTC.

A remark on this clonotype: This CDR3 is missing its conserved last phenylalanine or tryptophan, likely due to a read error. The chain combines TRBV28 with TRBJ1-2, with 9 positions matching TRBD1. The CDR3 spans 13 residues. From germline, CDR1 is MDHEN and CDR2 SYDVKM. Germline trimming cut 5 bases from V and 7 bases from J; bases unmatched to any gene: 5. The CDR3 DNA follows: TGTGCCAGCAGTCAACAGGGGGCGGGTGGCTACACCCTC. It is translated as CASSQQGAGGYTL.

The chain couples TRBV18 to TRBJ2-3, with D perhaps given as TRBD1 or TRBD2 (5 bases each). V dropped 1 base and J dropped 0 bases, with 14 bases sitting between them. The length of the CDR3 is 17 residues. The germline CDR1 and CDR2 sequences are KGHSH and LQKENI. The CDR3 region is CASSPRGRETSTDTQYF. CDR3 in DNA: TGTGCCAGCTCACCACGGGGCAGGGAGACTAGCACAGATACGCAGTATTTT.

A few counts support this clonotype. The CDR3 loop is CASSASSGGGETQYF. In nucleotides, the CDR3 is TGTGCCAGCAGCGCGTCTAGCGGGGGAGGAGAGACCCAGTACTTC. The chain couples TRBV11-2 to TRBJ2-5, with 10 bases that match TRBD2. V dropped 5 bases and J dropped 4; count of bases not matched to a gene: 7. This CDR3 contains 15 residues. Looked up from germline, CDR1 is SGHAT and CDR2 is FQNNGV.

This clonotype was detected a few times. V is TRBV6-1 and J is TRBJ1-4; 7 positions agree with TRBD1. Germline CDR1 reads MNHNS; CDR2 reads SASEGT. This CDR3 is 13 amino acids long. Trimming took 4 bases from V and 8 from J; bases not matched to a gene: 4. CDR3 region: CASSARQGEKLFF. The CDR3 nucleotides are TGTGCCAGCAGTGCCCGACAGGGAGAAAAACTGTTTTTT.

This chain joins TRBV5-1 and TRBJ2-5; 8 bases fit TRBD2. Trimming cost V 3 bases and J 7 bases; bases outside gene matches: 17. CDR3 length: 17 amino acids. Germline loops: CDR1 SGHRS, CDR2 YFSETQ. The CDR3 DNA is TGCGCCAGCAGCTCGTACCGAGGTAGCGGGATAGAAGGGACCCAGTACTTC. It codes for CASSSYRGSGIEGTQYF.

This clonotype appeared many times. The CDR3 DNA is TGTGCCTGGAGTGTTCCTCCGAGTTATGAAAAACTGTTTTTT. This encodes CAWSVPPSYEKLFF. The gene calls are TRBV30 and TRBJ1-4; D gene uncertain. CDR3 length: 14 amino acids. Trimming stripped 0 bases from V and 6 bases from J, with 11 bases between. Per the germline V gene, CDR1 is GTSNPN and CDR2 is SVGIG (reference sequence). Together with reference TRBV30 and TRBJ1-4, the CDR3 gives the full variable domain: SQTIHQWPATLVQPVGSPLSLECTVEGTSNPNLYWYRQAAGRGLQLLFYSVGIGQISSEVPQNLSASRPQDRQFILSSKKLLLSDSGFYLCAWSVPPSYEKLFFGSGTQLSVL.

There are a few counts of this clonotype. The chain couples TRBV20-1 to TRBJ2-7, with TRBD2 identical over 11 bases. Germline CDR1 and CDR2: DFQATT and SNEGSKA (reference sequence). The CDR3 runs to 14 residues. V gave up 7 bases and J gave up 2 bases; unmatched junction bases: 7. CDR3 nucleotide sequence: TGCAGTGGTGGGACTAGCGGAAAGACCTACGAGCAGTACTTC. Protein sequence: CSGGTSGKTYEQYF.

This clonotype was detected ten times or more. Sequence at one end of the junction differs from germline and may be a read error. The chain carries TRBV12-3 or TRBV12-4 and TRBJ2-7, with 10 bases matching TRBD2. The CDR3 sequence is 14 residues long. CDR3 sequence reads: CASSLAGGTYEQYF. CDR3 nucleotide sequence: TGTGCCAGCAGCTTAGCGGGGGGAACCTACGAGCAGTACTTC.

A few counts support this clonotype. In DNA form, the CDR3 reads TGTGCCAGCCAGCAGTCTCCGGCTACTAACGAGCAGTACTTC. This sequence encodes CASQQSPATNEQYF. The chain carries TRBV5-4 and TRBJ2-7; D is unresolved. V was clipped by 7 bases and J by 5 bases, with 19 bases between them. CDR1 and CDR2 from the germline V gene are SGHNT and YYREEE (reference sequence). This CDR3 contains 14 residues.

This clonotype was seen at least ten times. This chain joins TRBV18 and TRBJ2-7; 7 nucleotides line up with TRBD1. Trimming took 3 bases from V and 7 from J; bases not matched to a gene: 9. Germline V gene lookup returns CDR1 KGHSH and CDR2 LQKENI. The CDR3 extends over 14 amino acids. The CDR3: CASSPSDRFGEQYF. CDR3 DNA sequence: TGTGCCAGCTCACCCTCGGACAGGTTTGGGGAGCAGTACTTC.

In DNA, the CDR3 is TGTGCCAGCGACCCATGGGGGGCGGCGAACACCGGGGAGCTGTTTTTT. Its protein product is CASDPWGAANTGELFF. The rearrangement uses TRBV9 and TRBJ2-2, with D tentatively TRBD1 or TRBD2 (6 bases each). The CDR3 runs 16 residues. Germline CDR1 reads SGDLS; CDR2 reads YYNGEE. V was cut by 7 bases and J by 0 bases, with 16 bases left in between.

In regard to this clonotype: A read error is possible here, since a much larger clone lies one base away. This chain links TRBV7-9 with TRBJ2-1; D might be TRBD1 or TRBD2, each matching 6 bases. Trimming removed 4 bases from V and 10 bases from J, with 20 bases in between. Germline CDR1 is SEHNR and CDR2 is FQNEAQ (reference sequence). There are 15 residues in the CDR3. The CDR3 coding sequence is TGTGCCAGCAGCTGGCGGGACATCCCTGCCTACGAGCAGTTCTTC. Translated: CASSWRDIPAYEQFF.

About this clonotype: A junction end diverges from the germline sequence, so it may reflect a read error. The chain employs TRBV13 and TRBJ2-7; 12 bases line up with TRBD2. Germline V lookup: CDR1 PRHDT, CDR2 FYEKMQ (reference sequence). This CDR3 is 16 amino acids long. As DNA, the CDR3 is TGTGCCAGCAGCGCGGCTAGCGGGAGGGCCTCCCACGAGCAGTACTTC. Translating gives CASSAASGRASHEQYF.

This clonotype was recorded a few times. The chain uses TRBV6-1 and TRBJ2-7; perhaps TRBD1 as D (8 bases). V was pared by 6 bases and J by 4 bases, with 16 bases between. This CDR3 is 14 amino acids long. Germline V gene sequence: CDR1 MNHNS, CDR2 SASEGT. The CDR3 DNA reads as TGTGCCAGCAGATTGACAGGGGAGGGATACGAGCAGTACTTC. Translated: CASRLTGEGYEQYF.

The chain uses TRBV10-3 and TRBJ2-4, with a weak D call TRBD2 (5 bases). Trimming removed 0 bases from V and 9 bases from J, with 15 bases in between. The CDR3 sequence is 15 residues long. Germline V lookup: CDR1 ENHRY, CDR2 SYGVKD. CDR3 protein: CAISESMRVLGIQYF. In nucleotides, the CDR3 is TGTGCCATCAGTGAGTCGATGAGGGTCCTGGGCATTCAGTACTTC.

This clonotype has a count of ten or more. The DNA of the CDR3 is TGTGCCAGCTCGGAGAGTTGGGGACTCGGCTACGAGCAGTACTTC. Its protein is CASSESWGLGYEQYF. The rearrangement links TRBV6-1 to TRBJ2-7, with D possibly TRBD2 on 6 matching bases. Trimming left V 8 bases short and J 3 bases short, with 20 bases between. The V gene's germline CDR1 is MNHNS and CDR2 SASEGT. CDR3 length equals 15 residues.

In its sample, this clonotype was seen many times. V usage is TRBV11-2 and J usage is TRBJ2-5, with D hard to call. Trimming stripped 3 bases from V and 5 bases from J, with 7 bases between. The germline V gene has CDR1 SGHAT and CDR2 FQNNGV. CDR3 length equals 12 residues. CDR3: CASSFLRETQYF. The CDR3 DNA is TGTGCCAGCAGCTTTCTTCGGGAGACCCAGTACTTC.

This clonotype has more than one count but fewer than ten. The rearrangement links TRBV30 to TRBJ1-2; D unresolved. Germline assignment: CDR1 GTSNPN and CDR2 SVGIG (reference sequence). The CDR3 has 20 residues. With 1 base removed from V and 6 bases from J, the gap between germline ends came to 33 bases. CDR3 sequence: CAWSAPGGYQRKPERDGYTF. CDR3 DNA: TGTGCCTGGAGTGCTCCGGGAGGCTACCAACGCAAGCCAGAGAGAGATGGCTACACCTTC.

The chain has TRBV24-1 and TRBJ2-1; 9 bases are a match to TRBD1. This CDR3 has 15 residues. Trimming at V came to 4 bases and at J to 7 bases, leaving 7 bases not matched to a gene. Germline V lookup: CDR1 KGHDR, CDR2 SFDVKD. The CDR3 DNA reads as TGTGCCACCAGTGACCCAACGACAGGGGGTAATGAGCAGTTCTTC. It is translated as CATSDPTTGGNEQFF.